The 7 T cell receptor beta chains reported below all come from one sample, sequenced in a study of Graves' ophthalmopathy and Graves' hyperthyroidism. Amplification targeted the TCR beta CDR3 regions, with RNA transcripts as the source material. Second-round multiplex PCR followed a first-round RT-PCR using HTBI primers. TCRdb itself ran the multiplex PCR reads through MiXCR, one entry per CDR3 protein. The repertoire consists of about 740,000 distinct CDR3 sequences, with approximately 40% occurring once and the leading ten covering 44%. Sequencing was performed on peripheral blood. These receptors all come from an adult man with Graves' ophthalmopathy.

Points on this clonotype: Sequence at one end of the junction differs from germline and may be a read error. The chain carries TRBV7-2 and TRBJ1-1; D remains ambiguous. This CDR3 has 13 residues. Per germline, CDR1 SGHTA and CDR2 FQGNSA. This chain's CDR3 is CASNLLGYTEAFF. The DNA for the CDR3 is TGTGCCAGCAACTTATTGGGCTACACTGAAGCTTTCTTT.

This clonotype was observed at least ten times. V and J are TRBV7-2 and TRBJ2-5, with D possibly being TRBD1 or TRBD2 (5 bases each). The germline gives CDR1 SGHTA, CDR2 FQGNSA. The CDR3 consists of 15 residues. The V end was cut by 5 bases, the J end by 5 bases, with 18 bases between. The CDR3 spells CASSPGASIVETQYF. The DNA for the CDR3 is TGTGCCAGCAGCCCCGGGGCTAGCATCGTGGAGACCCAGTACTTC.

This clonotype has ten or more counts. The chain combines TRBV24-1 with TRBJ1-5, with D perhaps TRBD1 (5 bases). CDR1 KGHDR and CDR2 SFDVKD come from the germline V gene. The V end lost 5 bases, the J end lost 4 bases, and 5 bases lay between the germline ends. The CDR3 contains 12 residues. DNA of the CDR3: TGTGCCACCAGTGGGGGGAATCAGCCCCAGCATTTT. Translation: CATSGGNQPQHF.

This clonotype was found once. This rearrangement joins TRBV29-1 to TRBJ2-7; 9 nucleotides align to TRBD1. V gave up 4 bases and J gave up 2 bases; unmatched junction bases: 6. CDR1 is SQVTM, CDR2 ANQGSEA, per germline. CDR3 length: 14 residues. The CDR3 DNA is TGCAGCGTTGCCCGGGACAGGGACACCTACGAGCAGTACTTC. It encodes CSVARDRDTYEQYF.

This clonotype was observed many times. CDR3 sequence reads: CSAIESPWDYGYTF. In DNA form, the CDR3 reads TGCAGCGCCATCGAATCCCCCTGGGACTATGGCTACACCTTC. This chain joins TRBV29-1 and TRBJ1-2, with unresolved D. Germline V gene lookup returns CDR1 SQVTM and CDR2 ANQGSEA. Trimming left V 7 bases short and J 3 bases short, with 18 bases between. The length of the CDR3 is 14 residues.

The rearrangement joins TRBV9 to TRBJ1-6; D gene uncertain. The V end was cut by 3 bases, the J end by 6 bases, with 13 bases between. Germline V gene data show CDR1 as SGDLS and CDR2 as YYNGEE. The CDR3 is 15 residues long. The CDR3 DNA follows: TGTGCCAGCAGCGACAGTCTCAGTCCTAATTCACCCCTCCACTTT. It is translated as CASSDSLSPNSPLHF.

The rearrangement uses TRBV25-1 and TRBJ1-1; D ambiguous. The CDR3 totals 11 residues. V lost 11 bases and J 2 bases, leaving 9 bases between the germline ends. Per the germline V gene, CDR1 is MGHDK and CDR2 is SYGVNS. The CDR3 DNA sequence: TGTGCCGCTCTTGAAAACACTGAAGCTTTCTTT. Amino acids: CAALENTEAFF.